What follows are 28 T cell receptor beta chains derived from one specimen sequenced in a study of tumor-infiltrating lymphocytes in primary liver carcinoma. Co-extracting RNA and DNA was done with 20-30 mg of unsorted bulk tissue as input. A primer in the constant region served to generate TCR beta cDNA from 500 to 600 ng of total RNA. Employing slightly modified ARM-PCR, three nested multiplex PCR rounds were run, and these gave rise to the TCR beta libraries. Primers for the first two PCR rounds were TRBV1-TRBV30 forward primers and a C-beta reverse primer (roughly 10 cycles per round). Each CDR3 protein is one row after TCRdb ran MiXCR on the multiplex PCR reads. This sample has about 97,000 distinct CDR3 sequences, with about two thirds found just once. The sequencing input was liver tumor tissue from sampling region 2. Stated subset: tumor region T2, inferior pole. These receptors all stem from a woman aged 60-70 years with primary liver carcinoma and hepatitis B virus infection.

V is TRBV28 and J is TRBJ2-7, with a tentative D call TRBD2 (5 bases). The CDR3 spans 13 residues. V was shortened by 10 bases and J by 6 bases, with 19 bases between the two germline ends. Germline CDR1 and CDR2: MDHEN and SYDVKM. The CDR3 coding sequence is TGTGCCACCGCGGGTTCCCCCCACCTCGAGCAGTACTTC. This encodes CATAGSPHLEQYF.

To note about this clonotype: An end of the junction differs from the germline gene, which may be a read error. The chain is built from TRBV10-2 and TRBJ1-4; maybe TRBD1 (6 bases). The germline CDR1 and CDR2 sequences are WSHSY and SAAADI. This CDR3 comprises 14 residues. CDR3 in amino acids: CASSRQVRSEKLFF. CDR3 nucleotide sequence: TGCGCTAGCAGCCGACAGGTCAGGAGTGAAAAACTGTTTTTT.

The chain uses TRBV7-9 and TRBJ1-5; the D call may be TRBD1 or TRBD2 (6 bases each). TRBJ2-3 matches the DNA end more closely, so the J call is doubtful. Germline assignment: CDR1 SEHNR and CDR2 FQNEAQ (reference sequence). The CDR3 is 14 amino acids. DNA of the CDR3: TGTGCCAGCAGCTTAGAAGGGGGGTATCAGCCCCAGTATTTT. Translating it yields CASSLEGGYQPQYF.

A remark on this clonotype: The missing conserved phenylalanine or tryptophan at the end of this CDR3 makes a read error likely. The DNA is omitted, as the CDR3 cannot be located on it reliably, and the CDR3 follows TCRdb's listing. The CDR3 spells CASSFGGASYGPYL. V is TRBV11-2 and J is TRBJ2-7; the table assigns TRBD2, which was not confirmed against the DNA. The germline gives CDR1 SGHAT, CDR2 FQNNGV. From its first to its last residue, the CDR3 has 14 amino acids.

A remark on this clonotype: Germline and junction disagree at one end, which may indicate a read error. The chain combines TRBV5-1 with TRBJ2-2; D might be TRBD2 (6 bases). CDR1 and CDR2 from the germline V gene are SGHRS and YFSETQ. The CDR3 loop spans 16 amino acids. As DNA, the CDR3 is TGCGCCAGTAGCTTGCGTATGGGGGGAGAGACCGGGGAGCTGTTATTT. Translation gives CASSLRMGGETGELLF.

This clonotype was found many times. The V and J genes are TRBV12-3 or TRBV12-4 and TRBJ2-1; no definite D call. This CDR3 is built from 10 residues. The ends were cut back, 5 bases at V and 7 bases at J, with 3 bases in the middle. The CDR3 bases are TGTGCCAGCAGTAGGAATGAGCAGTTCTTC. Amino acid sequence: CASSRNEQFF.

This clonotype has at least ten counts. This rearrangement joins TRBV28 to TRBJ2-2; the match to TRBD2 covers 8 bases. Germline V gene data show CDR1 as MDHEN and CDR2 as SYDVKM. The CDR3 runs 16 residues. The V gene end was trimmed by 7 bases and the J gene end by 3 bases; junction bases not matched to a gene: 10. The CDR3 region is CASTQAGVGDTGELFF. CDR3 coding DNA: TGTGCCAGCACCCAAGCGGGAGTCGGTGACACCGGGGAGCTGTTTTTT.

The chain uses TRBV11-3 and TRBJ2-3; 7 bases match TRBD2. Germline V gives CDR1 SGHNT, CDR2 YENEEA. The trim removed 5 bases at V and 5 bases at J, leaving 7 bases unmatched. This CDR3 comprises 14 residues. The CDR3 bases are TGTGCCAGCAGCCTCAGGACTAGTATAGATACGCAGTATTTT. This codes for CASSLRTSIDTQYF. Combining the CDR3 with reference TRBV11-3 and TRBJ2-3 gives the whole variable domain EAGVVQSPRYKIIEKKQPVAFWCNPISGHNTLYWYLQNLGQGPELLIRYENEEAVDDSQLPKDRFSAERLKGVDSTLKIQPAELGDSAVYLCASSLRTSIDTQYFGPGTRLTVL.

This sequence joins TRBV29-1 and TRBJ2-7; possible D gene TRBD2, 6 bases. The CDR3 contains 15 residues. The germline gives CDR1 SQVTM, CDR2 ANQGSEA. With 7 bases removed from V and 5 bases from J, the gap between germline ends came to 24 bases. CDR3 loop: CSAPSRGVADNEQYF. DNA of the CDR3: TGCAGCGCCCCCTCCCGCGGGGTGGCGGACAACGAGCAGTACTTC.

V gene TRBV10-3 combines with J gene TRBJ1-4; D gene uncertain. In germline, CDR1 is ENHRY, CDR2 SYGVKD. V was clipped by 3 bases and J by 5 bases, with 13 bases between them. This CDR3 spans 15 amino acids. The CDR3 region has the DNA TGTGCCATCAGTGATGCCTGTTCGACCAATGAAAAACTGTTTTTT. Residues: CAISDACSTNEKLFF.

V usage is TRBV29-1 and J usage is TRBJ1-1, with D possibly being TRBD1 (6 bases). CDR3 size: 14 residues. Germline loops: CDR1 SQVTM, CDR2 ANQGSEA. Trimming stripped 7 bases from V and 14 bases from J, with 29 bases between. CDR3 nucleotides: TGCAGCGGAACAGGGTCTACCTGGGGTACTGATGCCTTCTTT. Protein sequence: CSGTGSTWGTDAFF. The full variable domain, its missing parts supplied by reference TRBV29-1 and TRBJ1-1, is SAVISQKPSRDICQRGTSLTIQCQVDSQVTMMFWYRQQPGQSLTLIATANQGSEATYESGFVIDKFPISRPNLTFSTLTVSNMSPEDSSIYLCSGTGSTWGTDAFFGQGTRLTVV.

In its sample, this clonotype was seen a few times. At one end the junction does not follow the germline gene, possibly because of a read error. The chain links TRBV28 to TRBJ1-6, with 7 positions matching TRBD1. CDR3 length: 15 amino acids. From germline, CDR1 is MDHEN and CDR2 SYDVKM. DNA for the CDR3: TGTGCCAACAGTAATGGACAGGTTCATAATTCACCCCTCCACTTT. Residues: CANSNGQVHNSPLHF.

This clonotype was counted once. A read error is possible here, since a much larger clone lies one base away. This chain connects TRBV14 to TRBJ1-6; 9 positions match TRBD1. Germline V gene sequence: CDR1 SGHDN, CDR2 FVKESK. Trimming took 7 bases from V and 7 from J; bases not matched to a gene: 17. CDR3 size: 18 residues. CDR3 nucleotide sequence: TGTGCCAGCAACCAGCTGGGACAGGGAAGAGGTAGCAATTCACCCCTCCACTTT. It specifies CASNQLGQGRGSNSPLHF.

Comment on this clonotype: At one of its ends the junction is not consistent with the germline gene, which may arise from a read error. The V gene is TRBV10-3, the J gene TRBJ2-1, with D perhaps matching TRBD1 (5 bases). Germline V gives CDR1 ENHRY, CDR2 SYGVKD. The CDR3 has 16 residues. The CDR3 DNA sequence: TGTGCCATCAGTGAGGGGGCAGGAGTTGGCGACAATGGGCAGTTCTTC. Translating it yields CAISEGAGVGDNGQFF.

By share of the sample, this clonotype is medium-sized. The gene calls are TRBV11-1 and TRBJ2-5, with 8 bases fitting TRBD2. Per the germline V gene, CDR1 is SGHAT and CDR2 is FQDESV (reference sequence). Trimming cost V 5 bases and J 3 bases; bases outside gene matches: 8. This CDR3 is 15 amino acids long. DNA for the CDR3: TGTGCCAGCAGCACCCGACTAGCGAGAGAAGAGACCCAGTACTTC. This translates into CASSTRLAREETQYF. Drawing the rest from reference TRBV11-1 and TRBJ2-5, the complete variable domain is EAEVAQSPRYKITEKSQAVAFWCDPISGHATLYWYRQILGQGPELLVQFQDESVVDDSQLPKDRFSAERLKGVDSTLKIQPAELGDSAMYLCASSTRLAREETQYFGPGTRLLVL.

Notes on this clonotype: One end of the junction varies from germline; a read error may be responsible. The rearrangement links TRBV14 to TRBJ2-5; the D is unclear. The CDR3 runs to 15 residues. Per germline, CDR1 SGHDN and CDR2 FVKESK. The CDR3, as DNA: TGTGCCAGCAGCCAAGCATCTACACAGCAAGAGACCAAGTACTTC. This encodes CASSQASTQQETKYF.

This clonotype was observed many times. The DNA for the CDR3 is TGTGCCAGCAGCCAAGATCCGGATAGCACAGATACGCAGTATTTT. It is translated as CASSQDPDSTDTQYF. The rearrangement joins TRBV4-2 to TRBJ2-3; no clear D gene. CDR1 and CDR2 from the germline V gene are LGHNA and YNFKEQ. The CDR3 contains 15 residues. Trimming removed 0 bases from V and 0 bases from J, with 7 bases in between.

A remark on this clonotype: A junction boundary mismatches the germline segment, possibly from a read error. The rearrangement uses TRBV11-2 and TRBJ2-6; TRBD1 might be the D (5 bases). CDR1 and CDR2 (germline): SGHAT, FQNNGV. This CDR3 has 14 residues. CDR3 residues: CASSLQAGANVLAF. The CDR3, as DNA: TGTGCCAGCAGCCTGCAGGCTGGGGCCAACGTCCTAGCTTTC.

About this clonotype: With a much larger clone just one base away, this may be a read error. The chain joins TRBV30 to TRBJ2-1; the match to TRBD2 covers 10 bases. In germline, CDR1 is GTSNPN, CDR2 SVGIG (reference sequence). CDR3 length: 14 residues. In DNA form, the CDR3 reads TGTCCCTGGGGGACTAGCGTCAACCACAATGAGCAGTTCTTC. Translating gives CPWGTSVNHNEQFF.

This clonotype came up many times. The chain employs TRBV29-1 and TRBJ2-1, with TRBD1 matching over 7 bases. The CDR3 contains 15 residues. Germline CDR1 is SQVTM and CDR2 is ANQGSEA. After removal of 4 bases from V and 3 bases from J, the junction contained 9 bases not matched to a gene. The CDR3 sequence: CSVGRGISGYNEQFF. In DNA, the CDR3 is TGCAGCGTTGGCAGGGGGATATCGGGCTACAATGAGCAGTTCTTC.

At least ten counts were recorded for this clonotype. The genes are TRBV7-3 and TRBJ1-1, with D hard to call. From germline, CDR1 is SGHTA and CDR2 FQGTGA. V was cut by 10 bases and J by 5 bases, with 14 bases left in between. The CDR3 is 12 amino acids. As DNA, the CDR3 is TGTGCCACCATAATAGGAAGGACTGAAGCTTTCTTT. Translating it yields CATIIGRTEAFF.

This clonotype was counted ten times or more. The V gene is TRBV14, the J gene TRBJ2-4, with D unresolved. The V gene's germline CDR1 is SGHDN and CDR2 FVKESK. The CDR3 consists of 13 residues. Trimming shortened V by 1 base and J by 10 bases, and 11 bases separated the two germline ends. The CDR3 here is CASSQGGSQIQYF. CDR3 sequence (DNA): TGTGCCAGCAGCCAAGGTGGCAGTCAAATTCAGTACTTC.

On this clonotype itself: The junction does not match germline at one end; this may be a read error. CDR3 sequence: CASSFSGSKDTQYF. In nucleotides, the CDR3 is TGCGCCAGCAGCTTCAGCGGGAGTAAAGATACCCAGTACTTC. This chain connects TRBV11-2 to TRBJ2-5; 8 nucleotides line up with TRBD2. Germline CDR1 SGHAT, CDR2 FQNNGV. The length of the CDR3 is 14 residues. The variable domain in full, with the rest retrieved from reference TRBV11-2 and TRBJ2-5, is EAGVAQSPRYKIIEKRQSVAFWCNPISGHATLYWYQQILGQGPKLLIQFQNNGVVDDSQLPKDRFSAERLKGVDSTLKIQPAKLEDSAVYLCASSFSGSKDTQYFGPGTRLLVL.

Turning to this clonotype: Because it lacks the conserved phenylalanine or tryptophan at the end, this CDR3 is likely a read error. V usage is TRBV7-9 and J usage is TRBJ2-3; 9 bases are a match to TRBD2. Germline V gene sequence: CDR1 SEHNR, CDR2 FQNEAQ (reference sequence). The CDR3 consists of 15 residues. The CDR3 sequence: CVSSTGLARTDTQYY. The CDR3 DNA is TGTGTCAGCAGCACTGGACTAGCGCGCACAGATACGCAGTATTAT.

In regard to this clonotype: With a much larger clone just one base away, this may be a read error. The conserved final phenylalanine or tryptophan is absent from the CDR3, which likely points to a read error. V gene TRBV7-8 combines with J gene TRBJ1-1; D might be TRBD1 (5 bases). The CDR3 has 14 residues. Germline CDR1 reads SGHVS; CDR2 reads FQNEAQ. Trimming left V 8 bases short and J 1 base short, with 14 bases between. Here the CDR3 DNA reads TGTGCCAGCCTGCCTGGGGGAGGGAACACTGAAGCTTTCCTT. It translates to CASLPGGGNTEAFL.

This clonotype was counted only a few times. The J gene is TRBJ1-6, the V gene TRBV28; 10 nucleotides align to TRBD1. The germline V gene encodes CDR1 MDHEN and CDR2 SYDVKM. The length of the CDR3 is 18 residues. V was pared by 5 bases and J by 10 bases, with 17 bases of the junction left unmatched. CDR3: CASSQGQGFLLGKSPLHF. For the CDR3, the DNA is TGTGCCAGCAGTCAGGGACAGGGGTTCTTGTTAGGGAAGTCACCCCTCCACTTT.

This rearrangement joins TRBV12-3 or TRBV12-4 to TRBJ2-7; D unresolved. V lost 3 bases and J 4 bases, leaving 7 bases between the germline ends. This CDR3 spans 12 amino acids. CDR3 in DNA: TGTGCCAGCAGTTTTAGGGCTTACGAGCAGTACTTC. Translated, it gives CASSFRAYEQYF.

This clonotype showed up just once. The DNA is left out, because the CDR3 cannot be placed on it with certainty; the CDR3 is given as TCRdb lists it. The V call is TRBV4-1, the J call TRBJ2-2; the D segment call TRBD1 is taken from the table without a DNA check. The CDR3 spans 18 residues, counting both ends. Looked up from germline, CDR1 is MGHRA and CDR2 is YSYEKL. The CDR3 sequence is CASSHSGLIGGRGGSCFF.